This TCR beta chain was profiled in a study of cytomegalovirus exposure and HLA in healthy donors. The PCR employed 60 Vbeta primers together with 13 Jbeta primers. The protocol was immunoSEQ multiplex PCR, while the TCRdb copy is restricted to in-frame clones and leaves out a portion. The sample holds over 100,000 clones, around 74% seen once. This clone was found a few times. J gave up 5 bases and V 4 bases, and 5 bases lay outside the gene matches. CDR3 length: 15 residues. Germline-derived CDR1 and CDR2 are PRHDT and FYEKMQ (reference sequence). V is TRBV13 and J is TRBJ1-4; 9 bases align to TRBD1. The sequence came from a male donor in good health and CMV-seronegative. The sample taken for sequencing was PBMCs. In DNA form, the CDR3 reads TGTGCCAGCAGCTCAACCGGGACAGGGAATGAAAAACTGTTTTTT. Residues: CASSSTGTGNEKLFF. The complete variable domain, with remaining parts taken from reference TRBV13 and TRBJ1-4, reads AAGVIQSPRHLIKEKRETATLKCYPIPRHDTVYWYQQGPGQDPQFLISFYEKMQSDKGSIPDRFSAQQFSDYHSELNMSSLELGDSALYFCASSSTGTGNEKLFFGSGTQLSVL.